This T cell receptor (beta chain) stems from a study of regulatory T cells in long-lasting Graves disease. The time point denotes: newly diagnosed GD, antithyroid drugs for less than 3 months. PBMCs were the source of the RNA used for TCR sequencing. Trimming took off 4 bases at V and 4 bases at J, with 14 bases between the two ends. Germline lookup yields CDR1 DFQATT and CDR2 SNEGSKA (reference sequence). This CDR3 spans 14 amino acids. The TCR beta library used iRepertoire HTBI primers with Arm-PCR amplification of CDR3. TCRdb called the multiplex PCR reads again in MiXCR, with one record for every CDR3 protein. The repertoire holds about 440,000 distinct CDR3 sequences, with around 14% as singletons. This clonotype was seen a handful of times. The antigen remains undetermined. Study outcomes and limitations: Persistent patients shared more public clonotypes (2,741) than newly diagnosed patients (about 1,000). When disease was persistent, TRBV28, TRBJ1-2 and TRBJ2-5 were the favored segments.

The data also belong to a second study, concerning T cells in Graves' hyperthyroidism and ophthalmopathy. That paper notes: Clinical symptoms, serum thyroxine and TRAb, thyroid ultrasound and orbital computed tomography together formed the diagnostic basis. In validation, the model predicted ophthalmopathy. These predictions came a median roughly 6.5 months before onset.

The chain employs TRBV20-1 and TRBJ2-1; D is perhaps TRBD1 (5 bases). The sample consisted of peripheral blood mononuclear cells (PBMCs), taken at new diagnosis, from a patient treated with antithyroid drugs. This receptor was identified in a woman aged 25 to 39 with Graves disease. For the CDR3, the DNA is TGCAGTGCTATCATCCAGAAGGGGTACAATGAGCAGTTCTTC. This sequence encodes CSAIIQKGYNEQFF.